A selection of T cell receptor beta chains follows, all from one sample in a study of blood T cell repertoires in COVID-19. Only in-frame clones appear in the TCRdb table, and some are missing; sequencing was by immunoSEQ multiplex PCR. Here the sample spans hundreds of thousands of clones, approximately 86% being singletons. Material: PBMCs or T cells enriched from blood (not recorded which). These receptors were obtained from a woman aged 25-40 years who had been exposed to COVID-19. The CDR3 runs from the conserved cysteine through the conserved F or W. Each record gives: D gene, clone size, J gene, V gene, CDR3 DNA, CDR3 protein. D genes are given only for firm matches. Part of the rows lack a size; the others show once, few, many or a class for expanded clones.

>-|-|TRBJ2-3|TRBV27
TGTGCCAGCAGCTCGAGCTGGGCCCCGGATACGCAGTATTTT
CASSSSWAPDTQYF
>TRBD2|-|TRBJ2-4|TRBV7-9
TGTGCCAGCGGACGCGGGGGGTCCGGAGCCAAAAACATTCAGTACTTC
CASGRGGSGAKNIQYF
>-|few|TRBJ2-1|TRBV7-9
TGTGCCAGCAGCTCGGACAATGAGCAGTTCTTC
CASSSDNEQFF
>-|-|TRBJ2-7|TRBV7-6
TGTGCCAGCAGCTCCAGGGTAGGCAAGACCACCTACGAGCAGTACTTC
CASSSRVGKTTYEQYF
>-|-|TRBJ1-6|TRBV6-5
TGTGCCAGCAGTTACTCCAGACAGGATAATTCACCCCTCCACTTT
CASSYSRQDNSPLHF
>-|-|TRBJ1-1|TRBV20-1
TGCAGTGGGGAGGGGAACACTGAAGCTTTCTTT
CSGEGNTEAFF
>-|few|TRBJ1-2|TRBV9
TGTGCCAGCAACCCCCCAGGGACTACTAACTATGGCTACACCTTC
CASNPPGTTNYGYTF
>TRBD1|-|TRBJ2-7|TRBV19
TGTGCCAGTAGTATAAGGCAGGGGGCCTACGAGCAGTACTTC
CASSIRQGAYEQYF
>-|-|TRBJ2-7|TRBV4-1
TGCGCCAGCAGCCAAGCTACAGGGTTCACCTACGAGCAGTACTTC
CASSQATGFTYEQYF
>-|-|TRBJ1-5|TRBV24-1
TGTGCCACCAGTGATTTGCTTCTCTACTGCAGCAATCAGCCCCAGCATTTT
CATSDLLLYCSNQPQHF
>-|-|TRBJ2-1|TRBV7-9
TGTGCCAGCGGGTGGGCCGGCTCCTACAATGAGCAGTTCTTC
CASGWAGSYNEQFF